Listed below are T cell receptor beta chains from one sample, sequenced in a study of shared clonotypes between healthy human individuals. Data came from immunoSEQ multiplex PCR; TCRdb stores just in-frame clones and leaves some out. Of around 2.5 million clones listed, approximately 94% are singletons. Sequencing input: naive CD4+ T cells from PBMCs. The receptors originated from a man aged 18 to 29 in good health. Some clones in this sample may be carry-over from other donors' samples. Each CDR3 is given with its conserved first and last residue. D genes are given only for firm matches. The size entry is marked missing in some rows and otherwise reads once, few, many or a size class.

V gene	D gene	J gene	clone size	CDR3 protein	CDR3 DNA
TRBV18	TRBD1	TRBJ2-5	NA	CASSPTGAQETQYF	TGTGCCAGCTCTCCAACAGGGGCCCAAGAGACCCAGTACTTC
TRBV5-1	TRBD2	TRBJ2-1	NA	CASSLASGSKYEQFF	TGCGCCAGCAGCTTGGCTAGCGGGAGTAAATATGAGCAGTTCTTC
TRBV28	TRBD2	TRBJ2-7	NA	CASRAGATYEQYF	TGTGCCAGCAGAGCGGGAGCGACCTACGAGCAGTACTTC
TRBV11-2	NA	TRBJ2-2	NA	CASSFRRRGNTGELFF	TGTGCCAGCAGCTTTCGGAGGAGAGGAAACACCGGGGAGCTGTTTTTT
TRBV28	NA	TRBJ2-1	NA	CASSPRGGEGDNEQFF	TGTGCCAGCAGCCCAAGGGGGGGAGAGGGTGACAATGAGCAGTTCTTC
TRBV19	NA	TRBJ1-5	once	CASSIRPGRRVPQPQHF	TGTGCCAGTAGTATAAGACCCGGACGGAGGGTACCCCAGCCCCAGCATTTT
TRBV5-4	TRBD2	TRBJ2-2	once	CASSPDRLAGRPGELFF	TGTGCCAGCAGCCCAGATCGACTAGCGGGAAGGCCCGGGGAGCTGTTTTTT
TRBV7-2	NA	TRBJ2-2	NA	CASSLVLDLVGGPGELFF	TGTGCCAGCAGCTTAGTATTGGATCTGGTCGGGGGCCCCGGGGAGCTGTTTTTT
TRBV18	NA	TRBJ2-3	NA	CASSATGTTDTQYF	TGTGCCAGCTCAGCGACAGGAACCACAGATACGCAGTATTTT
TRBV27	NA	TRBJ1-1	NA	CASSTLQGRDTEAFF	TGTGCCAGCAGTACCCTACAGGGAAGGGACACTGAAGCTTTCTTT
TRBV2	NA	TRBJ2-7	NA	CASSENYEQYF	TGTGCCAGCAGTGAAAACTACGAGCAGTACTTC
TRBV5-6	TRBD1	TRBJ1-4	NA	CASRAGTGSEKLFF	TGTGCCAGCAGGGCCGGGACAGGGAGTGAAAAACTGTTTTTT
TRBV11-1	TRBD2	TRBJ2-1	NA	CASSFAGGDNEQFF	TGTGCCAGCAGCTTTGCGGGAGGAGATAATGAGCAGTTCTTC
TRBV14	NA	TRBJ1-2	NA	CASTIGAGVGGYTF	TGTGCCAGCACCATCGGGGCAGGGGTCGGTGGCTACACCTTC
TRBV7-6	NA	TRBJ2-5	NA	CASSPLSVGIETQYF	TGTGCCAGCAGCCCCCTCTCGGTTGGGATCGAGACCCAGTACTTC
TRBV18	NA	TRBJ1-5	NA	CASSPRGRGNQPQHF	TGTGCCAGCTCACCCAGAGGGCGGGGGAATCAGCCCCAGCATTTT
TRBV7-3	NA	TRBJ1-2	NA	CASSLNGGPNYGYTF	TGTGCCAGCAGCTTAAATGGCGGTCCTAACTATGGCTACACCTTC
TRBV5-6	NA	TRBJ2-3	NA	CASSLTASSTDTQYF	TGTGCCAGCAGCTTGACTGCCTCTAGCACAGATACGCAGTATTTT
TRBV2	NA	TRBJ1-1	NA	CARAVRNTEAFF	TGTGCGCGGGCGGTGAGGAACACTGAAGCTTTCTTT
TRBV10-1	NA	TRBJ2-5	NA	CASSRASGDQETQYF	TGCGCCAGCAGTCGAGCCTCAGGGGACCAAGAGACCCAGTACTTC
TRBV27	NA	TRBJ2-5	NA	CASSYSRSETQYF	TGTGCCAGCAGTTATTCGCGAAGTGAGACCCAGTACTTC
TRBV6-1	NA	TRBJ1-2	few	CASSERDYGYTF	TGTGCCAGCAGTGAACGGGACTATGGCTACACCTTC
TRBV5-8	TRBD1	TRBJ2-7	NA	CASSLVGQGVYEQYF	TGTGCCAGCAGCTTGGTCGGACAGGGCGTATACGAGCAGTACTTC
TRBV30	NA	TRBJ2-5	NA	CAWSYMVQETQYF	TGTGCCTGGAGTTACATGGTACAAGAGACCCAGTACTTC
TRBV4-2	TRBD2	TRBJ2-2	NA	CASRASGPGELFF	TGTGCCAGCCGGGCTAGCGGTCCCGGGGAGCTGTTTTTT
TRBV5-5	NA	TRBJ2-3	once	CASSLGRGSTDTQYF	TGTGCCAGCAGCTTGGGCAGGGGAAGCACAGATACGCAGTATTTT
TRBV5-4	NA	TRBJ2-7	NA	CASSLGRASSSYEQYF	TGTGCCAGCAGCTTGGGTAGGGCTTCTAGCTCCTACGAGCAGTACTTC
TRBV11-3	TRBD1	TRBJ2-7	NA	CASGGTGGAGEQYF	TGTGCCAGCGGAGGGACAGGTGGGGCCGGCGAGCAGTACTTC
TRBV6-1	NA	TRBJ2-1	NA	CASSERGTRGVNEQFF	TGTGCCAGCAGTGAACGCGGGACACGGGGTGTAAATGAGCAGTTCTTC
TRBV28	TRBD1	TRBJ2-3	NA	CASSSGQLRTDTQYF	TGTGCCAGCAGTTCGGGACAGCTTCGCACAGATACGCAGTATTTT
TRBV28	TRBD1	TRBJ1-2	NA	CASSTPGQDGGYTF	TGTGCCAGCAGTACCCCGGGACAGGATGGTGGCTACACCTTC
TRBV6-6	NA	TRBJ1-5	NA	CASSYFGRTNQPQHF	TGTGCCAGCAGTTACTTTGGACGGACGAATCAGCCCCAGCATTTT